These T cell receptor beta chains were read from a single sample in a study of blood T cells in healthy people across ages. In TCRdb, the 5' RACE reads were re-called with MiXCR into one record per CDR3 protein. This sample carries fewer than 900,000 distinct CDR3 sequences, roughly 41% of them seen once, and the ten largest clones take 20%. The specimen sequenced was blood. Every receptor here comes from an older woman in good health. CDR3s include the opening cysteine and the closing phenylalanine or tryptophan. A D gene is named only where the DNA matches it firmly. The size of a clone is reported for some rows only, either as once, few or many, or as a class for expanded clones.

clone size: few
J gene: TRBJ1-1
V gene: TRBV29-1
D gene: TRBD1
CDR3 protein: CSVQGGNTEAFF
CDR3 DNA: TGCAGCGTCCAGGGGGGGAACACTGAAGCTTTCTTT

clone size: NA
J gene: TRBJ2-7
V gene: TRBV20-1
D gene: NA
CDR3 protein: CSAQGRTYEQYF
CDR3 DNA: TGCAGTGCCCAGGGACGAACCTACGAGCAGTACTTC

clone size: NA
J gene: TRBJ2-3
V gene: TRBV9
D gene: TRBD2
CDR3 protein: CASSVAGGAADTQYF
CDR3 DNA: TGTGCCAGCAGCGTAGCGGGGGGGGCAGCAGATACGCAGTATTTT

clone size: few
J gene: TRBJ1-1
V gene: TRBV27
D gene: NA
CDR3 protein: CASSLSSEAVTEAFF
CDR3 DNA: TGTGCCAGCAGTTTATCGTCGGAGGCCGTCACTGAAGCTTTCTTT

clone size: few
J gene: TRBJ2-7
V gene: TRBV20-1
D gene: TRBD1
CDR3 protein: CSAPGTGSEQYF
CDR3 DNA: TGCAGTGCCCCCGGGACAGGTTCCGAGCAGTACTTC

clone size: NA
J gene: TRBJ1-5
V gene: TRBV6-2/TRBV6-3
D gene: NA
CDR3 protein: CASSWVLRQASNQPQHF
CDR3 DNA: TGTGCCAGCAGTTGGGTTTTGCGACAGGCTAGCAATCAGCCCCAGCATTTT

clone size: NA
J gene: TRBJ2-7
V gene: TRBV6-2/TRBV6-3
D gene: TRBD2
CDR3 protein: CASTSGREGSYEQYF
CDR3 DNA: TGTGCCAGCACCAGTGGGCGGGAGGGATCCTACGAGCAGTACTTC

clone size: NA
J gene: TRBJ1-2
V gene: TRBV12-3/TRBV12-4
D gene: NA
CDR3 protein: CASRSGDGYTF
CDR3 DNA: TGTGCCAGCAGGTCAGGGGATGGCTACACCTTC

clone size: NA
J gene: TRBJ2-5
V gene: TRBV5-1
D gene: TRBD1
CDR3 protein: CASSYVQGEETQYF
CDR3 DNA: TGCGCCAGCAGCTACGTACAGGGGGAAGAGACCCAGTACTTC

clone size: NA
J gene: TRBJ2-2
V gene: TRBV11-1
D gene: NA
CDR3 protein: CASSRRGLANTGELFF
CDR3 DNA: TGTGCCAGCAGCCGACGTGGGCTAGCGAACACCGGGGAGCTGTTTTTT

clone size: NA
J gene: TRBJ1-1
V gene: TRBV20-1
D gene: NA
CDR3 protein: CSAPWAGVNTEAFF
CDR3 DNA: TGCAGTGCTCCCTGGGCGGGGGTGAACACTGAAGCTTTCTTT

clone size: NA
J gene: TRBJ2-7
V gene: TRBV20-1
D gene: NA
CDR3 protein: CSAPPSSYEQYF
CDR3 DNA: TGCAGTGCGCCGCCGAGCTCCTACGAGCAGTACTTC

clone size: few
J gene: TRBJ2-1
V gene: TRBV13
D gene: TRBD2
CDR3 protein: CASSLQLAGTEQFF
CDR3 DNA: TGTGCCAGCAGCTTACAACTAGCGGGGACTGAGCAGTTCTTC

clone size: NA
J gene: TRBJ2-7
V gene: TRBV7-2
D gene: NA
CDR3 protein: CASSPGVAREQYF
CDR3 DNA: TGTGCCAGCAGTCCCGGAGTAGCGAGGGAGCAGTACTTC

clone size: few
J gene: TRBJ2-3
V gene: TRBV7-3
D gene: TRBD2
CDR3 protein: CASSLTGVAGGPGPDTQYF
CDR3 DNA: TGTGCCAGCAGCTTAACGGGAGTAGCGGGGGGGCCTGGTCCCGATACGCAGTATTTT

clone size: few
J gene: TRBJ2-3
V gene: TRBV25-1
D gene: NA
CDR3 protein: CASRPVQGGGTDTQYF
CDR3 DNA: TGTGCCAGCAGGCCAGTACAGGGCGGGGGCACAGATACGCAGTATTTT

clone size: NA
J gene: TRBJ1-5
V gene: TRBV30
D gene: NA
CDR3 protein: CAWSGGDQPQHF
CDR3 DNA: TGTGCCTGGTCGGGGGGGGATCAGCCCCAGCATTTT

clone size: NA
J gene: TRBJ1-5
V gene: TRBV7-2
D gene: NA
CDR3 protein: CASSLALDSYSNQPQHF
CDR3 DNA: TGTGCCAGCAGCTTAGCCCTTGACAGCTATAGCAATCAGCCCCAGCATTTT

clone size: NA
J gene: TRBJ2-7
V gene: TRBV9
D gene: NA
CDR3 protein: CASSVGWGGDSYEQYF
CDR3 DNA: TGTGCCAGCAGCGTAGGTTGGGGCGGCGACTCCTACGAGCAGTACTTC

clone size: many
J gene: TRBJ1-2
V gene: TRBV4-3
D gene: NA
CDR3 protein: CASSQDGSYGYTF
CDR3 DNA: TGCGCCAGCAGCCAAGATGGGAGCTATGGCTACACCTTC

clone size: few
J gene: TRBJ2-5
V gene: TRBV20-1
D gene: TRBD2
CDR3 protein: CSATPSGEETQYF
CDR3 DNA: TGCAGTGCTACCCCTAGCGGCGAAGAGACCCAGTACTTC

clone size: NA
J gene: TRBJ2-5
V gene: TRBV5-1
D gene: NA
CDR3 protein: CASSLAGASQETQYF
CDR3 DNA: TGCGCCAGCAGCTTGGCAGGCGCCTCCCAAGAGACCCAGTACTTC

clone size: few
J gene: TRBJ1-5
V gene: TRBV21-1
D gene: NA
CDR3 protein: CATPGGGYGNQPQHF
CDR3 DNA: TGTGCCACCCCGGGTGGGGGGTATGGCAATCAGCCCCAGCATTTT

clone size: NA
J gene: TRBJ2-7
V gene: TRBV5-1
D gene: TRBD1
CDR3 protein: CASSAGQGYNEQYF
CDR3 DNA: TGCGCCAGCAGCGCTGGACAGGGTTACAATGAGCAGTACTTC

clone size: few
J gene: TRBJ2-1
V gene: TRBV4-3
D gene: NA
CDR3 protein: CASSQEITGPGNEQFF
CDR3 DNA: TGCGCCAGCAGCCAAGAGATCACAGGACCTGGGAATGAGCAGTTCTTC

clone size: NA
J gene: TRBJ2-5
V gene: TRBV27
D gene: TRBD2
CDR3 protein: CASKKRERETQYF
CDR3 DNA: TGTGCCAGCAAGAAGCGGGAACGAGAGACCCAGTACTTC

clone size: few
J gene: TRBJ1-2
V gene: TRBV11-2
D gene: NA
CDR3 protein: CASSPSPGGYTF
CDR3 DNA: TGTGCCAGCAGCCCCTCTCCAGGAGGCTACACCTTC

clone size: NA
J gene: TRBJ2-7
V gene: TRBV4-1
D gene: TRBD2
CDR3 protein: CASCPTGGSYEQYF
CDR3 DNA: TGCGCCAGCTGCCCCACGGGGGGTTCCTACGAGCAGTACTTC

clone size: many
J gene: TRBJ2-7
V gene: TRBV2
D gene: NA
CDR3 protein: CASSRQVYEQYF
CDR3 DNA: TGTGCCAGCAGTAGACAGGTCTACGAGCAGTACTTC

clone size: NA
J gene: TRBJ2-1
V gene: TRBV7-9
D gene: NA
CDR3 protein: CASLGAGYNEQFF
CDR3 DNA: TGTGCCAGCCTGGGCGCCGGTTACAATGAGCAGTTCTTC

clone size: NA
J gene: TRBJ2-5
V gene: TRBV20-1
D gene: NA
CDR3 protein: CSAGIETGSSGTQYF
CDR3 DNA: TGCAGTGCTGGAATCGAGACAGGATCCTCGGGGACCCAGTACTTC

clone size: NA
J gene: TRBJ1-5
V gene: TRBV3-1
D gene: TRBD1
CDR3 protein: CASSQRDRAGNQPQHF
CDR3 DNA: TGTGCCAGCAGCCAGCGGGACAGGGCCGGCAATCAGCCCCAGCATTTT

clone size: NA
J gene: TRBJ1-2
V gene: TRBV4-2
D gene: TRBD1
CDR3 protein: CASSQADRGYGYTF
CDR3 DNA: TGTGCCAGCAGCCAAGCGGACAGGGGTTATGGCTACACCTTC

clone size: NA
J gene: TRBJ2-7
V gene: TRBV30
D gene: NA
CDR3 protein: CAWTRDEQYF
CDR3 DNA: TGTGCCTGGACCAGGGACGAGCAGTACTTC

clone size: NA
J gene: TRBJ2-3
V gene: TRBV4-3
D gene: TRBD2
CDR3 protein: CASSQDSLAGVHTDTQYF
CDR3 DNA: TGCGCCAGCAGCCAAGACAGCCTAGCGGGAGTCCACACAGATACGCAGTATTTT

clone size: few
J gene: TRBJ2-7
V gene: TRBV4-3
D gene: TRBD1
CDR3 protein: CASSRSTGTPYEQYF
CDR3 DNA: TGCGCCAGCAGCCGATCGACAGGGACGCCCTACGAGCAGTACTTC

clone size: NA
J gene: TRBJ2-5
V gene: TRBV10-2
D gene: TRBD2
CDR3 protein: CASRGALREGEQYF
CDR3 DNA: TGCGCCAGCAGGGGGGCGTTGCGGGAGGGTGAGCAGTACTTC

clone size: NA
J gene: TRBJ2-4
V gene: TRBV2
D gene: NA
CDR3 protein: CATKEGDLAKNIQYF
CDR3 DNA: TGTGCCACAAAAGAGGGGGACCTAGCCAAAAACATTCAGTACTTC

clone size: NA
J gene: TRBJ1-1
V gene: TRBV4-2
D gene: TRBD1
CDR3 protein: CASSQDDREGYTEAFF
CDR3 DNA: TGTGCCAGCAGCCAAGATGACAGGGAGGGATACACTGAAGCTTTCTTT

clone size: NA
J gene: TRBJ2-1
V gene: TRBV3-1
D gene: NA
CDR3 protein: CASSQGLAGDQFF
CDR3 DNA: TGTGCCAGCAGCCAAGGGCTAGCAGGGGACCAGTTCTTC